Sequencing of this T cell receptor beta chain was carried out in a study of T cell responses to AZD1222 COVID-19 vaccine. Study-wide results and caveats: The peak T cell response came first, and repertoires were sampled only after it. There were mostly white British donors and more females than males, and clonal diversity was possibly underestimated. Dominant at 160-218 and 743-854, vaccine-associated CD4 TCRs also spanned spike. Spike-specific TCRs gained breadth and depth after people received two AZD1222 doses.

On this clone: The antigen is not known. Relative to the germline gene, one junction end is altered; a read error may explain this.

Germline CDR1 reads SSHAT; CDR2 reads FNYEAQ (reference sequence). This CDR3 comprises 16 residues. Repertoires were generated with immunoSEQ multiplex PCR, while TCRdb's copy carries only in-frame clones and drops some. The table lists around 100,000 clones, around 90% of them singletons. This chain connects TRBV7-7 to TRBJ2-2; TRBD2 agrees at 7 bases. The clonotype originates from an adult in good health. Sequences were derived from peripheral blood, sampled on day 0 of AZD1222 vaccination. The DNA of the CDR3 is TGTGCTAGCAGCCTCAGCGGGACTTCGAACACCGGGGAGCTGTTTTTT. Translating it yields CASSLSGTSNTGELFF.